Detailed here is one T cell receptor (beta chain). The antigen is undetermined. 60 Vbeta and 13 Jbeta primers were used in PCR. Sequencing was performed with immunoSEQ multiplex PCR; in TCRdb, only in-frame clones are kept and a portion is missing. The table includes 160,000 or so clones, around 70% detected once. This record comes from a study of cytomegalovirus exposure and HLA in healthy donors. Broader study findings: The study carried out a later analysis of TCR beta sequences. It associated around 17,000 of them with specific HLA alleles at a false discovery rate of 0.05.

This CDR3 region has 13 residues. The germline V gene has CDR1 SGDLS and CDR2 YYNGEE. Between the trimmed V and J ends, which lost 4 bases and 9 bases, there was a span of 15 bases. The sequencing sample was made of PBMCs. The source of this sequence is a man between 18 and 35 years old in good health and CMV-seropositive. V and J are TRBV9 and TRBJ2-3; possible D gene TRBD2, 6 bases. This CDR3 reads CASSPPLGRTQYF. CDR3 bases: TGTGCCAGCAGCCCTCCCCTGGGGAGGACGCAGTATTTT.